The T cell receptor (beta chain) described here comes from a study of graft-versus-host responses after intestinal transplantation. The overall study: All recipients were given anti-thymocyte globulin induction, and tacrolimus and steroids were then administered for 3 to 4 years.

Assay used: immunoSEQ multiplex PCR; TCRdb lists only in-frame clones, some missing. The repertoire consists of roughly 99,000 clones, with roughly 90% occurring once and the leading ten covering about 0.7%. Trimming removed 3 bases at V and 2 bases at J, with 8 bases between. Germline loops: CDR1 SNHLY, CDR2 FYNNEI. The CDR3 contains 14 residues. Notes on this clone: Its specificity is not known.

Sequenced material: unstimulated CD4+ T cells sorted from spleen or lymph node cells, taken before transplant. This chain uses TRBV2 with TRBJ1-5, with a weak D call TRBD1 (5 bases). The sequence was collected from a human donor who was the organ donor for an intestinal transplant. The CDR3 nucleotides read TGTGCCAGCAGTGACCAGGGAGGCAATCAGCCCCAGCATTTT. This gives the protein CASSDQGGNQPQHF. Full variable domain (outside the CDR3, taken from reference TRBV2 and TRBJ1-5): EPEVTQTPSHQVTQMGQEVILRCVPISNHLYFYWYRQILGQKVEFLVSFYNNEISEKSEIFDDQFSVERPDGSNFTLKIRSTKLEDSAMYFCASSDQGGNQPQHFGDGTRLSIL.